The clone carrying this T cell receptor beta chain was recorded only once. The sample originates from a study of cytomegalovirus exposure and HLA in healthy donors. The PCR contained 60 Vbeta and 13 Jbeta primers. Only in-frame clones appear in the TCRdb table, and some are missing; sequencing was by immunoSEQ multiplex PCR. The sample yields over 100,000 clones, around three quarters seen once. V gave up 3 bases and J gave up 5 bases, with 17 bases separating them. This CDR3 region has 16 residues. In germline, CDR1 is ENHRY, CDR2 SYGVKD. Specimen: PBMCs. The V gene is TRBV10-3, the J gene TRBJ2-1, with a weak D call TRBD1 (5 bases). This clonotype was obtained from a male donor in good health and CMV-seropositive. Here the CDR3 DNA reads TGTGCCATCAGTGAATTCTCCCAGGGTACTAACAATGAGCAGTTCTTC. Its protein product is CAISEFSQGTNNEQFF.